Below, 20 T cell receptor beta chains from the same sample are listed, as sequenced in a study of T cells in tuberculosis. Time point noted: new active TB diagnosis, blood taken before or within 7 days of starting treatment. This table comes from immunoSEQ multiplex PCR, and its TCRdb copy is limited to in-frame clones, with some not included. The sample includes fewer than 35,000 clones, about 84% of them seen just once. This specimen was PBMCs, taken at tuberculosis diagnosis. The receptors shown here come from an adult with tuberculosis.

J is TRBJ2-5 and V is TRBV19; 10 bases fit TRBD2. CDR1 and CDR2 (germline): LNHDA, SQIVND (reference sequence). J was trimmed by 2 bases and V by 3 bases; bases with no gene match: 6. The CDR3 is made up of 16 amino acids. The DNA for the CDR3 is TGTGCCAGTAGTATCTCTAGCGGGAGTCGGCAAGAGACCCAGTACTTC. Its protein is CASSISSGSRQETQYF. Supplemented by reference TRBV19 and TRBJ2-5, the full variable domain reads DGGITQSPKYLFRKEGQNVTLSCEQNLNHDAMYWYRQDPGQGLRLIYYSQIVNDFQKGDIAEGYSVSREKKESFPLTVTSAQKNPTAFYLCASSISSGSRQETQYFGPGTRLLVL.

The V gene is TRBV23-1, the J gene TRBJ1-5, with D possibly matching TRBD1 (6 bases). TRBV23-1 is an ORF; its function is uncertain. V was cut by 4 bases and J by 7 bases, with 20 bases left in between. CDR3 length: 16 residues. The CDR3 nucleotides read TGCGCCAGCAGTCCCAACAGGGTAGCGTGGGGCCAGCCCCAGCATTTT. It translates to CASSPNRVAWGQPQHF.

J is TRBJ2-5 and V is TRBV6-6; 7 positions match TRBD1. The V and J ends lost 0 bases and 3 bases, in that order; junction bases with no gene match: 4. The germline V gene encodes CDR1 MNHNY and CDR2 SVGAGI (reference sequence). The CDR3 spans 15 residues. CDR3 region: CASSYSDRNEETQYF. CDR3 DNA sequence: TGTGCCAGCAGTTACTCGGACAGGAACGAAGAGACCCAGTACTTC.

The J gene is TRBJ2-5, the V gene TRBV6-5, with D maybe TRBD1 (5 bases). Germline assignment: CDR1 MNHEY and CDR2 SVGAGI. V gave up 6 bases and J gave up 2 bases, with 16 bases separating them. The CDR3 totals 15 residues. Here the CDR3 reads CASSPESQAQETQYF. The CDR3 bases are TGTGCCAGCAGCCCTGAGTCACAGGCGCAAGAGACCCAGTACTTC.

This clone was detected a few times. The chain employs TRBV4-1 and TRBJ1-2; D gene ambiguous. Germline lookup yields CDR1 MGHRA and CDR2 YSYEKL. The V end lost 0 bases, the J end lost 0 bases, and 8 bases lay between the germline ends. The length of the CDR3 is 15 residues. CDR3 loop: CASSQEEGTNYGYTF. The CDR3 coding sequence is TGCGCCAGCAGCCAAGAGGAGGGCACTAACTATGGCTACACCTTC.

The CDR3 region has the DNA TGTGCCAGCAGTGATGAACAGGGGGTGGGAGGCTCCTACGAGCAGTACTTC. Translated, it gives CASSDEQGVGGSYEQYF. This sequence joins TRBV2 and TRBJ2-7; 8 positions agree with TRBD1. Germline trimming cut 3 bases from V and 0 bases from J; bases unmatched to any gene: 10. Germline assignment: CDR1 SNHLY and CDR2 FYNNEI. The CDR3 runs 17 residues.

This rearrangement joins TRBV7-2 to TRBJ1-2; unclear D gene. The CDR3 has 15 residues. Germline V gene lookup returns CDR1 SGHTA and CDR2 FQGNSA. V was clipped by 0 bases and J by 7 bases, with 15 bases between them. CDR3 coding DNA: TGTGCCAGCAGCTTAGCGGGGAGTTCGATGGGTGGCTACACCTTC. Translated: CASSLAGSSMGGYTF.

The chain is built from TRBV28 and TRBJ2-2; TRBD1 agrees at 7 bases. Germline V gene lookup returns CDR1 MDHEN and CDR2 SYDVKM. The CDR3 covers 15 residues. V was pared by 6 bases and J by 0 bases, with 4 bases of the junction left unmatched. For the CDR3, the DNA is TGTGCCAGCAGGACAGGGACCGCGAACACCGGGGAGCTGTTTTTT. Its protein is CASRTGTANTGELFF.

The chain is built from TRBV5-1 and TRBJ2-2; 9 nucleotides agree with TRBD2. There are 15 residues in the CDR3. J lost 2 bases, V lost 4 bases, and 3 bases had no gene match. The V gene's germline CDR1 is SGHRS and CDR2 YFSETQ. The CDR3 sequence is CASSLSGGNTGELFF. CDR3 bases: TGCGCCAGCAGCCTTAGCGGGGGTAACACCGGGGAGCTGTTTTTT.

This chain uses TRBV30 with TRBJ2-3; 7 bases map to TRBD2. V gave up 2 bases and J gave up 3 bases; unmatched junction bases: 11. This CDR3 is built from 16 residues. Germline-derived CDR1 and CDR2 are GTSNPN and SVGIG (reference sequence). The CDR3 is CAWSIGGSVGTDTQYF. CDR3 nucleotide sequence: TGTGCCTGGAGTATTGGCGGGAGTGTGGGGACAGATACGCAGTATTTT.

The rearrangement uses TRBV9 and TRBJ2-7; 8 bases map to TRBD2. In germline, CDR1 is SGDLS, CDR2 YYNGEE. This CDR3 contains 14 residues. V lost 0 bases, J lost 9 bases, and 8 bases stayed unmatched. The CDR3 reads CASSVEAGGALQYF. CDR3 DNA: TGTGCCAGCAGCGTAGAGGCCGGGGGGGCTTTGCAGTACTTC.

CDR3 coding DNA: TGTGCCAGTAGTGGGGAGGGTGACCCCCCACATGAGCAGTTCTTC. Its protein product is CASSGEGDPPHEQFF. This chain uses TRBV19 with TRBJ2-1; TRBD2 matches at 7 bases. J lost 8 bases, V lost 5 bases, and 12 bases had no gene match. The CDR3 has 15 amino acids. CDR1 and CDR2 (germline): LNHDA, SQIVND (reference sequence).

This chain connects TRBV29-1 to TRBJ2-5, with 8 bases identical to TRBD2. Germline V gene lookup returns CDR1 SQVTM and CDR2 ANQGSEA. The CDR3 is made up of 13 amino acids. After removal of 6 bases from V and 1 base from J, the junction contained 4 bases not matched to a gene. CDR3 amino acids: CSVQRGIQETQYF. In DNA, the CDR3 is TGCAGCGTACAGCGGGGGATCCAAGAGACCCAGTACTTC.

The V call is TRBV6-5, the J call TRBJ1-2, with 9 bases fitting TRBD1. In germline, CDR1 is MNHEY, CDR2 SVGAGI. After removal of 5 bases from V and 2 bases from J, the junction contained 6 bases not matched to a gene. CDR3 length: 15 residues. CDR3 sequence (DNA): TGTGCCAGCAGTCAATCCGGGACAGGGAACTATGGCTACACCTTC. Its translation: CASSQSGTGNYGYTF.

This clone was detected a few times. The rearrangement links TRBV28 to TRBJ1-2; 9 bases are a match to TRBD1. Trimming removed 7 bases from V and 8 bases from J; junction bases left unmatched: 5. In germline, CDR1 is MDHEN, CDR2 SYDVKM. The length of the CDR3 is 12 residues. This CDR3 is CASTEDRGGYTF. The CDR3, as DNA: TGTGCCAGCACCGAGGACAGGGGAGGCTACACCTTC.

V usage is TRBV5-1 and J usage is TRBJ2-2; no definite D call. V was clipped by 2 bases and J by 3 bases, with 11 bases between them. CDR3 length: 15 amino acids. Germline CDR1 reads SGHRS; CDR2 reads YFSETQ. CDR3: CASSLEGGDTGELFF. The CDR3 DNA reads as TGCGCCAGCAGCTTAGAAGGCGGAGACACCGGGGAGCTGTTTTTT.

This clone appeared a few times. The V call is TRBV21-1, the J call TRBJ2-1; the D call of TRBD1 is as the table states it, not checked on the DNA. TRBV21-1 is labeled a pseudogene. This CDR3 is 15 amino acids long. CDR3 protein: CASSNDRGRYNEQFF. The CDR3 DNA follows: TGTGCCAGCAGCAACGACAGGGGGCGGTACAATGAGCAGTTCTTC.

V is TRBV5-8 and J is TRBJ1-2; D remains unclear. With 6 bases removed from V and 5 bases from J, the gap between germline ends came to 8 bases. The CDR3 extends over 11 amino acids. CDR1 SGHTS and CDR2 YDEGEE come from the germline V gene. The CDR3 reads CASTLTYGYTF. The DNA of the CDR3 is TGTGCCAGCACCCTTACTTATGGCTACACCTTC. The full variable domain, completed using reference TRBV5-8 and TRBJ1-2, is EAGVTQSPTHLIKTRGQQATLRCSPISGHTSVYWYQQALGLGLQFLLWYDEGEERNRGNFPPRFSGRQFPNYSSELNVNALELEDSALYLCASTLTYGYTFGSGTRLTVV.

V usage is TRBV2 and J usage is TRBJ2-7; 7 bases are a match to TRBD1. Trimming removed 10 bases from V and 4 bases from J; junction bases left unmatched: 7. The germline V gene has CDR1 SNHLY and CDR2 FYNNEI. This CDR3 comprises 12 residues. The CDR3 is CATSDRTYEQYF. As DNA, the CDR3 is TGTGCCACCTCGGACAGGACTTACGAGCAGTACTTC.

The J gene is TRBJ1-1, the V gene TRBV19, with a weak D call TRBD1 (6 bases). This CDR3 is 12 amino acids long. CDR1 and CDR2 (germline): LNHDA, SQIVND (reference sequence). V lost 11 bases to trimming and J lost 5 bases, with 15 bases between them. The CDR3 loop reads CAVKQGGTEAFF. For the CDR3, the DNA is TGTGCCGTCAAACAGGGTGGGACTGAAGCTTTCTTT.